The sequence of this T cell receptor (beta chain) was determined in a study of identical twins. The study's findings and limits: When twins shared out-of-frame alpha sequences, those sequences had excess low generation probability. Reduced insertions were recorded for abundant cord blood beta clonotypes, with no such pattern in memory repertoires. Twins' surplus sharing was weaker for beta out-of-frame sequences.

This clonotype was seen a few times. Its antigen is undetermined. Germline V lookup: CDR1 LNHDA, CDR2 SQIVND (reference sequence). V was pared by 3 bases and J by 6 bases, with 17 bases between. The CDR3 runs 15 residues. Template switching added a universal primer site; cDNA carried unique molecular identifiers. TCRdb reprocessed the 5' RACE reads with MiXCR, giving one entry per CDR3 protein. The sample has 410,000 or so distinct CDR3 sequences; less than 20% are singletons. The receptor was isolated from a man over 45 in good health. The rearrangement joins TRBV19 to TRBJ1-1, with D perhaps TRBD1 (5 bases). The material sequenced was naive T cells sorted from blood. This chain's CDR3 is CASSMRGRLYPEAFF. Here the CDR3 DNA reads TGTGCCAGTAGTATGAGGGGCAGGCTATACCCTGAAGCTTTCTTT.